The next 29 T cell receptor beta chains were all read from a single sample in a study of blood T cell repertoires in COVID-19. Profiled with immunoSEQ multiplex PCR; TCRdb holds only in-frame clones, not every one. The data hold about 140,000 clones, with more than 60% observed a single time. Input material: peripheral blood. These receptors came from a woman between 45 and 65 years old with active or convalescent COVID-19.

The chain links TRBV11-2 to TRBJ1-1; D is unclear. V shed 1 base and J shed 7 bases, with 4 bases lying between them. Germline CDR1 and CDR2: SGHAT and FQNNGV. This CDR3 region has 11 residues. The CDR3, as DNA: TGTGCCAGCAGCTTAGTCTTTGAAGCTTTCTTT. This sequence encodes CASSLVFEAFF. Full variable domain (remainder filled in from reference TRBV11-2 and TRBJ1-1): EAGVAQSPRYKIIEKRQSVAFWCNPISGHATLYWYQQILGQGPKLLIQFQNNGVVDDSQLPKDRFSAERLKGVDSTLKIQPAKLEDSAVYLCASSLVFEAFFGQGTRLTVV.

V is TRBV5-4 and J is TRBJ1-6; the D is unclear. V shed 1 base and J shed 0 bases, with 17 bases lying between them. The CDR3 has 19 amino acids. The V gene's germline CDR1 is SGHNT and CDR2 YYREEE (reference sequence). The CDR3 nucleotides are TGTGCCAGCAGCTTGATGGGAGTCTTACAAAGCTCCTATAATTCACCCCTCCACTTT. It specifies CASSLMGVLQSSYNSPLHF.

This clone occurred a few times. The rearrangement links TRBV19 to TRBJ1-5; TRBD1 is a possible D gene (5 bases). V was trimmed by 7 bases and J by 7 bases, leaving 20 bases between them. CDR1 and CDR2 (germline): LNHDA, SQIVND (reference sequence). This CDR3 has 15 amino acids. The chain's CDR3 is CASTPWGRAGQPQHF. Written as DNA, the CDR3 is TGTGCCAGTACCCCCTGGGGGAGGGCAGGGCAGCCCCAGCATTTT.

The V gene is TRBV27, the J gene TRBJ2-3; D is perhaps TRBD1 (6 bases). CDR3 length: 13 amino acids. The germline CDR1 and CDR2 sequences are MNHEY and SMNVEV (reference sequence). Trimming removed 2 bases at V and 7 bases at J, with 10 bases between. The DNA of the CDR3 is TGTGCCAGCAGTTTAGACAGGCAGAATACGCAGTATTTT. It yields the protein CASSLDRQNTQYF.

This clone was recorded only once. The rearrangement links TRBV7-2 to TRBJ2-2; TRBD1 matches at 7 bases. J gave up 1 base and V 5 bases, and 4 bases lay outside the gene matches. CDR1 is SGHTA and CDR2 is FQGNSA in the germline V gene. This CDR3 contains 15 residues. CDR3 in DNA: TGTGCCAGCAGCCGCCGACAGGGGAACACCGGGGAGCTGTTTTTT. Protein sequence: CASSRRQGNTGELFF.

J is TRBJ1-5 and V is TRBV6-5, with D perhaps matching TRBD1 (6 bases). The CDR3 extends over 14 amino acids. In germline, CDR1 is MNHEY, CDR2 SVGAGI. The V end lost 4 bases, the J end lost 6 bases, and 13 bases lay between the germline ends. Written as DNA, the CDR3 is TGTGCCAGCAGTTCCAGGGGACGCGGTCAGCCCCAGCATTTT. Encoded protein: CASSSRGRGQPQHF.

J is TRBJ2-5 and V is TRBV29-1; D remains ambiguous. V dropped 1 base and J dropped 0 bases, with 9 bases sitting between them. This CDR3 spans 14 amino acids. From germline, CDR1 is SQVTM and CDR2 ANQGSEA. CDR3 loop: CSVEGLVYQETQYF. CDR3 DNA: TGCAGCGTTGAAGGTTTAGTGTACCAAGAGACCCAGTACTTC.

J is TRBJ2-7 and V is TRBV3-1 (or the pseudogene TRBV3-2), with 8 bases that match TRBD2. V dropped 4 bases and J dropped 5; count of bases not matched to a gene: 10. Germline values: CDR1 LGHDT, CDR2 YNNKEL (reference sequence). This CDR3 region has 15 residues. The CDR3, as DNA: TGTGCCAGCAGCCCAGAAAGAGCGGGAGTACACGAGCAGTACTTC. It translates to CASSPERAGVHEQYF.

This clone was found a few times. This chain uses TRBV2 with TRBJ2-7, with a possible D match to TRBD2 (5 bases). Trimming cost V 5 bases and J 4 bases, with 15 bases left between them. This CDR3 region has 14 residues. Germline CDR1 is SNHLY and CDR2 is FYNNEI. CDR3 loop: CASSKEAHGYEQYF. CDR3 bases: TGTGCCAGCAGTAAGGAGGCCCATGGTTACGAGCAGTACTTC.

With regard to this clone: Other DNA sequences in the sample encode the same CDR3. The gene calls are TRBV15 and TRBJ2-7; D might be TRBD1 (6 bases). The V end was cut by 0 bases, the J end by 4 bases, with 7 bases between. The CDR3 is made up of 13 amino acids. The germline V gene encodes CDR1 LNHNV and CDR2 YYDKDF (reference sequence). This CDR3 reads CATSRDRGYEQYF. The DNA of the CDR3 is TGTGCCACCAGCAGAGACAGGGGATACGAGCAGTACTTC.

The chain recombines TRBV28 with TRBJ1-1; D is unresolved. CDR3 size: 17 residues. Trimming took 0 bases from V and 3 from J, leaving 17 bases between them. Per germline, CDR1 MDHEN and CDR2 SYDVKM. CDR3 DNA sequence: TGTGCCAGCAGTTTATGGAACCCGGAGGGCGGACACACTGAAGCTTTCTTT. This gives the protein CASSLWNPEGGHTEAFF. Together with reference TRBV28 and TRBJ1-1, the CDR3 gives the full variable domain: DVKVTQSSRYLVKRTGEKVFLECVQDMDHENMFWYRQDPGLGLRLIYFSYDVKMKEKGDIPEGYSVSREKKERFSLILESASTNQTSMYLCASSLWNPEGGHTEAFFGQGTRLTVV.

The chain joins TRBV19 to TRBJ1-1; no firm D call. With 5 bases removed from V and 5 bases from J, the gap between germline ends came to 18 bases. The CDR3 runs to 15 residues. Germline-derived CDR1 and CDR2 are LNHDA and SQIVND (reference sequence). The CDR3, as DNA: TGTGCCAGTAGTCACCTTGAGGGATGGCGGACTGAAGCTTTCTTT. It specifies CASSHLEGWRTEAFF. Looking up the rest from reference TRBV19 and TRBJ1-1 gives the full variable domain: DGGITQSPKYLFRKEGQNVTLSCEQNLNHDAMYWYRQDPGQGLRLIYYSQIVNDFQKGDIAEGYSVSREKKESFPLTVTSAQKNPTAFYLCASSHLEGWRTEAFFGQGTRLTVV.

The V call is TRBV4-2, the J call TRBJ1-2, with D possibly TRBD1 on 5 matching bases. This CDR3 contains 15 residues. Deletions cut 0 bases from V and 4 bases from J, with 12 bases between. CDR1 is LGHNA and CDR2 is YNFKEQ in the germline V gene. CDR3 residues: CASSQEGGISYGYTF. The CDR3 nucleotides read TGTGCCAGCAGCCAAGAGGGGGGTATAAGCTATGGCTACACCTTC.

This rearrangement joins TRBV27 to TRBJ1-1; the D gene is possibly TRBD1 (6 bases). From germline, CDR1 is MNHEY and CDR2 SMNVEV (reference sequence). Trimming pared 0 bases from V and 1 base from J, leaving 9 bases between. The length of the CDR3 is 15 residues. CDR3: CASSLSMTGNTEAFF. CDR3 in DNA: TGTGCCAGCAGTTTATCGATGACAGGGAACACTGAAGCTTTCTTT.

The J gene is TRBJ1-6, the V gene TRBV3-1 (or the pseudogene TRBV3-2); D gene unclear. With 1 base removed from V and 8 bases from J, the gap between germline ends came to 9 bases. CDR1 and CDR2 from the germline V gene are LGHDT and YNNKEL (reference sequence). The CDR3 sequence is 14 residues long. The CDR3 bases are TGTGCCAGCAGCCAAGGGGCAGCTGATTCACCCCTCCACTTT. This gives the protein CASSQGAADSPLHF.

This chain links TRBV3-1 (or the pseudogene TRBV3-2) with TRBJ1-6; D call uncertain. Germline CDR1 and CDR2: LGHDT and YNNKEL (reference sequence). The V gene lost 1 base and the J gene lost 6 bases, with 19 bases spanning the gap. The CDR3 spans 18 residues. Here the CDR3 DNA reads TGTGCCAGCAGCCAAGTGAACGTTTGGGCAGAGGGTAATTCACCCCTCCACTTT. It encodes CASSQVNVWAEGNSPLHF.

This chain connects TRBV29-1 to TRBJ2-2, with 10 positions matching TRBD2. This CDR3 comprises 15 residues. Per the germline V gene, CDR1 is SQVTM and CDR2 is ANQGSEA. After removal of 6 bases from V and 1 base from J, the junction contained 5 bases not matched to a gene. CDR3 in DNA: TGCAGCGTCAAAGGGACTAGCGTGAACACCGGGGAGCTGTTTTTT. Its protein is CSVKGTSVNTGELFF.

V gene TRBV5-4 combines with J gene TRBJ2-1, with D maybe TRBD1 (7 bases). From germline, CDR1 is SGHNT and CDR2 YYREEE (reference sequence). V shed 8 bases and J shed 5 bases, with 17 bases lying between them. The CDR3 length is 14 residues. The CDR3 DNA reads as TGTGCCAGTAAGACAGGGACTGTCAACAATGAGCAGTTCTTC. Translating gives CASKTGTVNNEQFF.

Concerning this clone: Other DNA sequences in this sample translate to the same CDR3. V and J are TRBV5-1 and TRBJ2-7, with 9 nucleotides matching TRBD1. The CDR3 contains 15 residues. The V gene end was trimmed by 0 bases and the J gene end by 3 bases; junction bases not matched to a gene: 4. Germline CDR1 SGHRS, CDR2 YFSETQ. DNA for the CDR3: TGCGCCAGCAGCTTGGGAGGGACAGGGAACTACGAGCAGTACTTC. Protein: CASSLGGTGNYEQYF. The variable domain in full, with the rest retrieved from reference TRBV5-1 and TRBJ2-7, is KAGVTQTPRYLIKTRGQQVTLSCSPISGHRSVSWYQQTPGQGLQFLFEYFSETQRNKGNFPGRFSGRQFSNSRSEMNVSTLELGDSALYLCASSLGGTGNYEQYFGPGTRLTVT.

CDR3 sequence: CASSLDRGNQPQHF. The CDR3 DNA is TGTGCCAGCAGCTTAGATCGGGGCAATCAGCCCCAGCATTTT. The gene calls are TRBV11-2 and TRBJ1-5; D is undetermined. The V and J ends lost 0 bases and 2 bases respectively, with 5 bases between them. Germline V gene data show CDR1 as SGHAT and CDR2 as FQNNGV. This CDR3 has 14 residues.

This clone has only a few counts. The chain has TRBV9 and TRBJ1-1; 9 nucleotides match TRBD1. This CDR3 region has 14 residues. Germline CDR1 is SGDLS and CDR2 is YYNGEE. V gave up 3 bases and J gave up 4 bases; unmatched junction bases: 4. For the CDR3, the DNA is TGTGCCAGCAGCGAAGGGACAGGGAGCACTGAAGCTTTCTTT. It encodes CASSEGTGSTEAFF.

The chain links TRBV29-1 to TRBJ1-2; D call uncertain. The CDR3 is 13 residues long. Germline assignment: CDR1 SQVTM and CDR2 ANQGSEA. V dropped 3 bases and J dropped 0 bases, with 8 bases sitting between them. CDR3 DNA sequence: TGCAGCGTTGATCCATCAGCTAACTATGGCTACACCTTC. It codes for CSVDPSANYGYTF.

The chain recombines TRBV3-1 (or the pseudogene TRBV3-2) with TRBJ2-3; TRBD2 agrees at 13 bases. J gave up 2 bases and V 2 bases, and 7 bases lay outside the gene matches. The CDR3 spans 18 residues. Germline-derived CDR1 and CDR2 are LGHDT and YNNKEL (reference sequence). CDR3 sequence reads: CASSQPGTSGTPTDTQYF. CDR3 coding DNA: TGTGCCAGCAGCCAACCCGGGACTAGCGGGACCCCCACAGATACGCAGTATTTT.

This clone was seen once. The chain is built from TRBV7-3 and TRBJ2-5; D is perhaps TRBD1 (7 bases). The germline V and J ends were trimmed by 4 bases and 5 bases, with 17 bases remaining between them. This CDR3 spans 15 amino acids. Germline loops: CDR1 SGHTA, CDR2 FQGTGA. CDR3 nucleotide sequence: TGTGCCAGCAGCTCCCTCGGGGGCAGGGGGGAGACCCAGTACTTC. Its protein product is CASSSLGGRGETQYF.

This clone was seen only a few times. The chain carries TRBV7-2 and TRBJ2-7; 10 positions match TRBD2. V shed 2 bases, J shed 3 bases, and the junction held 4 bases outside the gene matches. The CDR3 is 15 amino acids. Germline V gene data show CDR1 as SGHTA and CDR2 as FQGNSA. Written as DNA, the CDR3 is TGTGCCAGCAGCTTAAATAGCGGGAGGATCTACGAGCAGTACTTC. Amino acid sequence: CASSLNSGRIYEQYF.

The CDR3 sequence is CASSSGTSGADALFF. The CDR3 coding sequence is TGTGCCAGCAGCTCAGGGACTAGCGGGGCCGATGCGCTGTTTTTT. The V and J genes are TRBV12-1 and TRBJ2-2; no DNA check was done on the table's D call, TRBD2. TRBV12-1 is assigned pseudogene status. The CDR3 loop spans 15 amino acids.

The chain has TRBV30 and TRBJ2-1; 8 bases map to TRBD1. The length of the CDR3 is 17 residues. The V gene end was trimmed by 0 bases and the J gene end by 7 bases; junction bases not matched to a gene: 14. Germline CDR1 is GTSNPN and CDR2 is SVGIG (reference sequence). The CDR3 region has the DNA TGTGCCTGGAGTGTACATGCCAGGGGGACAGGCCGTAATGAGCAGTTCTTC. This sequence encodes CAWSVHARGTGRNEQFF.

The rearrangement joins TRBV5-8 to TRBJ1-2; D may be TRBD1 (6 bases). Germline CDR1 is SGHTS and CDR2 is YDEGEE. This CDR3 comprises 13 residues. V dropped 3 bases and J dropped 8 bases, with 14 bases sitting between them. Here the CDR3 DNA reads TGTGCCAGCAGCTCGCCCTACAGGGTAGGCTACACCTTC. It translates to CASSSPYRVGYTF.

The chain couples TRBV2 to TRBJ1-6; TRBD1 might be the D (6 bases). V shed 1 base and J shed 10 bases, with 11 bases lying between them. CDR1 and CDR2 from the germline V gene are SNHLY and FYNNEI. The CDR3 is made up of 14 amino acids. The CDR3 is CASSEDRVGSPLHF. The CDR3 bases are TGTGCCAGCAGTGAAGACAGGGTTGGGTCACCCCTCCACTTT.